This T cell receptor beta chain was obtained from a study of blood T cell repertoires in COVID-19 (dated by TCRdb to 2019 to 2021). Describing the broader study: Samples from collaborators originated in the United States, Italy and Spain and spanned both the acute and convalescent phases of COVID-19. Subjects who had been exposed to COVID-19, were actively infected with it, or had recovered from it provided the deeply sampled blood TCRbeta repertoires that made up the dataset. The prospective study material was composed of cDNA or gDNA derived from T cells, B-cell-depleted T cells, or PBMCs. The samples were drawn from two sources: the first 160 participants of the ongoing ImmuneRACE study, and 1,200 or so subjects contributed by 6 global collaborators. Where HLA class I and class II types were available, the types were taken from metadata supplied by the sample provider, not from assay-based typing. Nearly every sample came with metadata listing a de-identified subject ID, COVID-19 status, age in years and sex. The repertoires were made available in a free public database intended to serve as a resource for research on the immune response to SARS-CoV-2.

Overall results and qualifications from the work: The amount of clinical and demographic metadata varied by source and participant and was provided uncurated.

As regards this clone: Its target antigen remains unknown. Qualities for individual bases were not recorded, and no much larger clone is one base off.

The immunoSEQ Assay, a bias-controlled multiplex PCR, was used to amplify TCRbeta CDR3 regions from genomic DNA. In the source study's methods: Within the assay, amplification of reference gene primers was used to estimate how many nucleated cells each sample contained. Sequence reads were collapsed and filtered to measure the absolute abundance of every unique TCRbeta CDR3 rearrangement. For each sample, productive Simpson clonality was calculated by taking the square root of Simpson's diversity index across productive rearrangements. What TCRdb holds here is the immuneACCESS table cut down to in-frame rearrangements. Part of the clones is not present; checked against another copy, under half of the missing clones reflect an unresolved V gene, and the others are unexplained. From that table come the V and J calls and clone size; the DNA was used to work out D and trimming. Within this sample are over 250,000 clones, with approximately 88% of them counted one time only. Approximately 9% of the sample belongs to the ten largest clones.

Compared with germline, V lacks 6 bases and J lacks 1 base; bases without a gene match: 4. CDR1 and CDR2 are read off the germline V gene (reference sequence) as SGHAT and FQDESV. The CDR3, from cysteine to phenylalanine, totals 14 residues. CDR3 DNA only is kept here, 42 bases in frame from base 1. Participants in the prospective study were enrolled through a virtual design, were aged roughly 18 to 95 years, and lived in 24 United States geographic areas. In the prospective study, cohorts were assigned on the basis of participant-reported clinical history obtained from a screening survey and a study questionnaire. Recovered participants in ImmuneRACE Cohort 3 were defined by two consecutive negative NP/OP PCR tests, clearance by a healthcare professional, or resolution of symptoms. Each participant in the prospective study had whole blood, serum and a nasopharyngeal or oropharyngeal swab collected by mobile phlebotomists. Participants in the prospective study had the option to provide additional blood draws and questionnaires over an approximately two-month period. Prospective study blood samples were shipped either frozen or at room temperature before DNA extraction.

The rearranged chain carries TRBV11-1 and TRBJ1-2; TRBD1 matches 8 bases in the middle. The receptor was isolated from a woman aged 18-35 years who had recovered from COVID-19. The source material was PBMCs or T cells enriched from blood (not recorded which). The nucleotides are TGTGCCAGCAGTTCCGGACAGGGTAACTATGGCTACACCTTC. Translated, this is CASSSGQGNYGYTF. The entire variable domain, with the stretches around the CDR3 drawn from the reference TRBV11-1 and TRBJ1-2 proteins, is EAEVAQSPRYKITEKSQAVAFWCDPISGHATLYWYRQILGQGPELLVQFQDESVVDDSQLPKDRFSAERLKGVDSTLKIQPAELGDSAMYLCASSSGQGNYGYTFGSGTRLTVV.